The source of this T cell receptor (beta chain) is a study of shared clonotypes between healthy human individuals. Germline V gives CDR1 MGHDK, CDR2 SYGVNS. CDR3 length equals 14 residues. The V end was cut by 1 base, the J end by 1 base, with 6 bases between. Some clones are missing from TCRdb's copy, which holds only in-frame ones; the method was immunoSEQ multiplex PCR. This sample has more than 550,000 clones, with about 90% found just once. Material: memory CD8+ T cells from PBMCs. Subset given: CD45RO+ cells pooled with CCR7-negative TemRA cells. V and J are TRBV25-1 and TRBJ2-3; no reliable D call. The origin of this receptor is a man between 18 and 35 years old in good health. Some clones in this sample may be carry-over from other donors' samples. The CDR3 reads CASSEFIGTDTQYF. DNA for the CDR3: TGTGCCAGCAGTGAATTTATCGGCACAGATACGCAGTATTTT.